This T cell receptor (beta chain) was sequenced in a study of blood T cell repertoires in COVID-19. Study summary: Researchers got acute and convalescent COVID-19 samples from the United States, Italy and Spain. T cells, B-cell-depleted T cells, or PBMCs provided the cDNA or gDNA that served as material.

Original processing notes: Amplification of reference gene primers provided the estimated nucleated cell counts. Data came from immunoSEQ multiplex PCR; TCRdb stores just in-frame clones and leaves some out. D and trimming come from the DNA, and the V and J calls and clone size come from that table. Among 90,000 to 95,000 clones listed, more than 70% were seen once. This clone showed up just a few times. This CDR3 has 16 amino acids. V lost 0 bases and J 7 bases, leaving 18 bases between the germline ends. This TCR came from a woman older than 75 with active COVID-19. Material: peripheral blood. The chain joins TRBV23-1 to TRBJ1-2, with D possibly TRBD1 on 6 matching bases. TRBV23-1 is an open reading frame whose function is uncertain. Here the CDR3 DNA reads TGCGCCAGCAGTCAATCGGGGGCAGCGACTTCGGGTGGCTACACCTTC. Its translation: CASSQSGAATSGGYTF.